This T cell receptor beta chain was identified during a study of human T cells and chemical hapten exposure. Germline V gene lookup returns CDR1 MDHEN and CDR2 SYDVKM. This CDR3 contains 15 residues. Trimming took 7 bases from V and 0 from J; bases not matched to a gene: 7. This sample's time point: patch test 1, 2 weeks after DPC sensitization. Treatment of the sample: therapeutic diphenylcyclopropenone sensitization with weekly scalp DPC. TCRdb used MiXCR to reprocess the RACE reads, holding one entry per CDR3 protein. The sample consists of more than 95,000 distinct CDR3 sequences, about an eighth of them appearing once.

This material consisted of whole blood, taken in connection with sensitization to the hapten diphenylcyclopropenone (DPC). J is TRBJ2-3 and V is TRBV28; 7 bases align to TRBD1. This TCR came from a woman aged 45-60 years with alopecia areata. Some clones in this sample may be carry-over from other donors' samples. CDR3 DNA sequence: TGTGCCAGCAACACGGGCAGGGGGAGCACAGATACGCAGTATTTT. Translated, it gives CASNTGRGSTDTQYF.